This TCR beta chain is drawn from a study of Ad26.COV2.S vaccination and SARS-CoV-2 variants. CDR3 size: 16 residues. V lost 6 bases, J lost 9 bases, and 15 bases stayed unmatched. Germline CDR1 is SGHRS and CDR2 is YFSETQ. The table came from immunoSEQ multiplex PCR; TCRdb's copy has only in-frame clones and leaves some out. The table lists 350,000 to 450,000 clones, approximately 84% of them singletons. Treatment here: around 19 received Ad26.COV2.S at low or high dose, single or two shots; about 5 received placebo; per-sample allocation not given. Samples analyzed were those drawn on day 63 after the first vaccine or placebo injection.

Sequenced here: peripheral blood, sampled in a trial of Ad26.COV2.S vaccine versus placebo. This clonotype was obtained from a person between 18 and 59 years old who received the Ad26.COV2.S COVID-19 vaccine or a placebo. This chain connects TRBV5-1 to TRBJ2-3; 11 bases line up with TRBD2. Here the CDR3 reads CASTPGQGTSGRTQYF. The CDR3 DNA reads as TGCGCCAGCACCCCGGGTCAGGGGACTAGCGGACGCACGCAGTATTTT. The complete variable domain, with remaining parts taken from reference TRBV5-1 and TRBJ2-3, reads KAGVTQTPRYLIKTRGQQVTLSCSPISGHRSVSWYQQTPGQGLQFLFEYFSETQRNKGNFPGRFSGRQFSNSRSEMNVSTLELGDSALYLCASTPGQGTSGRTQYFGPGTRLTVL.